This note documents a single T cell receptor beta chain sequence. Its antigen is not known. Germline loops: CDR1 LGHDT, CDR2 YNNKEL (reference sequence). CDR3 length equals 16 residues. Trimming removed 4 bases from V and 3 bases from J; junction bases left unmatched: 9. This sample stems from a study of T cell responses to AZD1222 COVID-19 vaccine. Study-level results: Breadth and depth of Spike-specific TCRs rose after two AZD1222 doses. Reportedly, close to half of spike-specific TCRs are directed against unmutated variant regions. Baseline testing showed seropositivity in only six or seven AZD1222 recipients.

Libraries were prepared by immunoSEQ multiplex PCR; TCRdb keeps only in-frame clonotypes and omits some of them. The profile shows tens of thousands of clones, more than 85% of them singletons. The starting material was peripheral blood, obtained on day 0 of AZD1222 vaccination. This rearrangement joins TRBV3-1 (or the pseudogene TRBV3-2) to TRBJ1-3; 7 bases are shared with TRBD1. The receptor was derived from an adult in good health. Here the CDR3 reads CASSPMQGVGGNTIYF. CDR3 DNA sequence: TGTGCCAGCAGCCCCATGCAGGGGGTAGGTGGAAACACCATATATTTT.